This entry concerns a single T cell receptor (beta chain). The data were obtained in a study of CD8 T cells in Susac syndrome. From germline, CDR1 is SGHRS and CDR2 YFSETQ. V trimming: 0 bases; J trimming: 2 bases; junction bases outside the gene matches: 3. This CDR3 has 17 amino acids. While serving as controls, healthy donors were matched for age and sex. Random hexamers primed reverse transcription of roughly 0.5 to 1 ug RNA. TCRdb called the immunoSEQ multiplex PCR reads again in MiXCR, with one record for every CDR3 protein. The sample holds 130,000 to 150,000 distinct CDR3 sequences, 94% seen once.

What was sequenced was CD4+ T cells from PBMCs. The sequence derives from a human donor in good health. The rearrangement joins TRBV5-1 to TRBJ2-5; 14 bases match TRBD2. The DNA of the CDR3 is TGCGCCAGCAGCTTGGAGACTAGCGGGGGGGGGCAAGAGACCCAGTACTTC. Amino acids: CASSLETSGGGQETQYF.